These T cell receptor beta chains were read from a single sample in a study of cytomegalovirus exposure and HLA in healthy donors. Data came from immunoSEQ multiplex PCR; TCRdb stores just in-frame clones and leaves some out. In total, the table holds around 140,000 clones. Sequencing used PBMCs. The receptor source for this set is a male donor in good health and CMV-seronegative. Both conserved end residues are part of each CDR3. The D gene is left open where the match is weak.

j_call: TRBJ2-6
v_call: TRBV19
d_call: TRBD1
cdr3_aa: CASSSGQIVSGANVLTF
cdr3_nt: TGTGCCAGTAGTTCGGGACAGATTGTCTCTGGGGCCAACGTCCTGACTTTC

j_call: TRBJ1-6
v_call: TRBV2
d_call: .
cdr3_aa: CASNDGTPRPLHF
cdr3_nt: TGTGCCAGCAATGACGGGACTCCGAGACCCCTCCACTTT

j_call: TRBJ1-4
v_call: TRBV25-1
d_call: .
cdr3_aa: CASSDLGGGGEKLFF
cdr3_nt: TGTGCCAGCAGTGATTTGGGGGGTGGAGGTGAAAAACTGTTCTTT

j_call: TRBJ1-3
v_call: TRBV7-6
d_call: TRBD1
cdr3_aa: CASSFGQGRNTIYF
cdr3_nt: TGTGCCAGCAGCTTCGGACAGGGGAGAAACACCATATATTTT

j_call: TRBJ2-7
v_call: TRBV7-2
d_call: TRBD2
cdr3_aa: CASSLDIAGAYEQYF
cdr3_nt: TGTGCCAGCAGCTTAGATATAGCGGGGGCCTACGAGCAGTACTTC

j_call: TRBJ1-2
v_call: TRBV7-2
d_call: .
cdr3_aa: CASSLVRNGYTF
cdr3_nt: TGTGCCAGCAGCTTAGTCAGGAATGGCTACACCTTC

j_call: TRBJ2-5
v_call: TRBV30
d_call: .
cdr3_aa: CAWSVKGETQYF
cdr3_nt: TGTGCCTGGAGTGTAAAGGGGGAGACCCAGTACTTC

j_call: TRBJ1-4
v_call: TRBV7-2
d_call: .
cdr3_aa: CASSLGHPKELFF
cdr3_nt: TGTGCCAGCAGCTTGGGACACCCCAAGGAACTGTTTTTT

j_call: TRBJ2-4
v_call: TRBV19
d_call: TRBD2
cdr3_aa: CASRSGTSGAKNIQCF
cdr3_nt: TGTGCCAGTAGATCCGGGACTAGCGGGGCCAAAAACATTCAGTGCTTC

j_call: TRBJ2-7
v_call: TRBV9
d_call: .
cdr3_aa: CASSVTGNEQYF
cdr3_nt: TGTGCCAGCAGCGTAACCGGGAACGAGCAGTACTTC

j_call: TRBJ1-1
v_call: TRBV28
d_call: .
cdr3_aa: CASSLNRAATEAFF
cdr3_nt: TGTGCCAGCAGTTTAAACAGGGCGGCCACTGAAGCTTTCTTT

j_call: TRBJ1-1
v_call: TRBV2
d_call: .
cdr3_aa: CASSVMNTEAFF
cdr3_nt: TGTGCCAGCAGTGTTATGAACACTGAAGCTTTCTTT

j_call: TRBJ2-7
v_call: TRBV5-6
d_call: .
cdr3_aa: CASSLREQIVGVQYF
cdr3_nt: TGTGCCAGCAGCTTAAGGGAACAGATCGTCGGGGTGCAGTACTTC

j_call: TRBJ1-2
v_call: TRBV2
d_call: TRBD1
cdr3_aa: CASSSQGAAYGYTF
cdr3_nt: TGTGCCAGCAGTTCTCAGGGGGCAGCCTATGGCTACACCTTC

j_call: TRBJ1-6
v_call: TRBV9
d_call: .
cdr3_aa: CASSAQGAGANSPLHF
cdr3_nt: TGTGCCAGCAGCGCACAGGGAGCCGGGGCTAATTCACCCCTCCACTTT

j_call: TRBJ1-5
v_call: TRBV19
d_call: TRBD1
cdr3_aa: CASSTITETGISNQPQHF
cdr3_nt: TGTGCCAGTAGTACCATCACGGAGACAGGGATCAGCAATCAGCCCCAGCATTTT

j_call: TRBJ2-3
v_call: TRBV9
d_call: TRBD1
cdr3_aa: CASSVRDRVGADTQYF
cdr3_nt: TGTGCCAGCAGCGTCCGGGACAGGGTGGGGGCAGATACGCAGTATTTT

j_call: TRBJ2-3
v_call: TRBV7-8
d_call: .
cdr3_aa: CASTDTIRGTTDTQYF
cdr3_nt: TGTGCCAGCACCGACACGATCAGGGGAACCACAGATACGCAGTATTTT

j_call: TRBJ2-7
v_call: TRBV10-3
d_call: TRBD2
cdr3_aa: CAISEGTRVSYEQYF
cdr3_nt: TGTGCCATCAGTGAGGGGACTAGGGTTTCCTACGAGCAGTACTTC

j_call: TRBJ2-2
v_call: TRBV5-1
d_call: .
cdr3_aa: CASSPVQGFSTGELFF
cdr3_nt: TGCGCCAGCAGCCCAGTACAGGGTTTTAGCACCGGGGAGCTGTTTTTT

j_call: TRBJ2-3
v_call: TRBV7-3
d_call: TRBD1
cdr3_aa: CASSPGQGTDTQYF
cdr3_nt: TGTGCCAGCAGCCCCGGACAGGGGACGGATACGCAGTATTTT

j_call: TRBJ2-5
v_call: TRBV5-1
d_call: TRBD2
cdr3_aa: CASSLPTSEETQYF
cdr3_nt: TGCGCCAGCAGCCTCCCAACTAGCGAAGAGACCCAGTACTTC

j_call: TRBJ1-2
v_call: TRBV5-5
d_call: .
cdr3_aa: CASSLAQGPGYTF
cdr3_nt: TGTGCCAGCAGCTTGGCACAGGGTCCTGGCTACACCTTC

j_call: TRBJ2-1
v_call: TRBV5-1
d_call: .
cdr3_aa: CASSLRINNEQFF
cdr3_nt: TGCGCCAGCAGCCTCAGGATTAACAATGAGCAGTTCTTC

j_call: TRBJ2-5
v_call: TRBV19
d_call: TRBD1
cdr3_aa: CASSSDRGQETQYF
cdr3_nt: TGTGCCAGTAGTTCGGACAGGGGGCAAGAGACCCAGTACTTC

j_call: TRBJ1-2
v_call: TRBV9
d_call: .
cdr3_aa: CASSRKQLGPGEGYTF
cdr3_nt: TGTGCCAGCAGCCGTAAGCAATTGGGTCCGGGAGAAGGCTACACCTTC

j_call: TRBJ2-1
v_call: TRBV5-6
d_call: .
cdr3_aa: CASSLGAGYNEQFF
cdr3_nt: TGTGCCAGCAGCTTGGGGGCGGGATACAATGAGCAGTTCTTC

j_call: TRBJ2-2
v_call: TRBV7-6
d_call: .
cdr3_aa: CASSFTGSSTGELFF
cdr3_nt: TGTGCCAGCAGCTTCACAGGGAGTTCCACCGGGGAGCTGTTTTTT

j_call: TRBJ1-2
v_call: TRBV25-1
d_call: TRBD1
cdr3_aa: CASSGTPLQGTHYGYTF
cdr3_nt: TGTGCCAGCAGTGGGACCCCCCTACAGGGGACCCACTATGGCTACACCTTC

j_call: TRBJ2-5
v_call: TRBV2
d_call: .
cdr3_aa: CASSVVGPQAETQYF
cdr3_nt: TGTGCCAGCAGTGTAGTTGGGCCCCAAGCAGAGACCCAGTACTTC

j_call: TRBJ2-3
v_call: TRBV7-3
d_call: .
cdr3_aa: CASSPYSELGTDTQYF
cdr3_nt: TGTGCCAGCAGCCCATACAGTGAGCTGGGCACAGATACGCAGTATTTT

j_call: TRBJ2-3
v_call: TRBV30
d_call: TRBD2
cdr3_aa: CAWERERETDTQYF
cdr3_nt: TGTGCCTGGGAGAGGGAGCGGGAGACAGATACGCAGTATTTT

j_call: TRBJ2-5
v_call: TRBV7-9
d_call: .
cdr3_aa: CASSEELRGETQYF
cdr3_nt: TGTGCCAGCAGCGAAGAACTCCGGGGAGAGACCCAGTACTTC

j_call: TRBJ2-5
v_call: TRBV5-1
d_call: TRBD1
cdr3_aa: CASSDPGTEETQYF
cdr3_nt: TGCGCCAGCAGCGACCCCGGGACAGAAGAGACCCAGTACTTC

j_call: TRBJ1-2
v_call: TRBV9
d_call: TRBD1
cdr3_aa: CASSEGQANYGYTF
cdr3_nt: TGTGCCAGCAGCGAGGGACAGGCTAACTATGGCTACACCTTC

j_call: TRBJ2-3
v_call: TRBV27
d_call: TRBD2
cdr3_aa: CASHRLAEDTDTQYF
cdr3_nt: TGTGCCAGCCACAGACTAGCGGAGGACACAGATACGCAGTATTTT

j_call: TRBJ1-5
v_call: TRBV25-1
d_call: .
cdr3_aa: CASSEDLISQPQHF
cdr3_nt: TGTGCCAGCAGTGAGGACTTGATCAGTCAGCCCCAGCATTTT

j_call: TRBJ2-2
v_call: TRBV28
d_call: .
cdr3_aa: CASTLGGGPSGELFF
cdr3_nt: TGTGCCAGCACCCTAGGGGGAGGGCCATCCGGGGAGCTGTTTTTT

j_call: TRBJ2-1
v_call: TRBV5-4
d_call: .
cdr3_aa: CASSFYRDTYNEQFF
cdr3_nt: TGTGCCAGCAGCTTTTACCGGGATACCTACAATGAGCAGTTCTTC

j_call: TRBJ1-3
v_call: TRBV20-1
d_call: .
cdr3_aa: CSALSGNTIYF
cdr3_nt: TGCAGTGCCCTCTCTGGAAACACCATATATTTT

j_call: TRBJ1-2
v_call: TRBV7-9
d_call: .
cdr3_aa: CASSPGTSPGYTF
cdr3_nt: TGTGCCAGCAGCCCCGGGACTTCGCCTGGCTACACCTTC

j_call: TRBJ2-5
v_call: TRBV9
d_call: TRBD2
cdr3_aa: CASSERDYRQETQYF
cdr3_nt: TGTGCCAGCAGCGAAAGGGACTATCGCCAAGAGACCCAGTACTTC

j_call: TRBJ2-2
v_call: TRBV4-3
d_call: .
cdr3_aa: CASSQDSGTTYANTGELFF
cdr3_nt: TGCGCCAGCAGCCAAGATTCTGGAACTACGTACGCGAACACCGGGGAGCTGTTTTTT

j_call: TRBJ2-7
v_call: TRBV7-9
d_call: .
cdr3_aa: CASSLGRERSYEQYF
cdr3_nt: TGTGCCAGCAGCTTAGGGCGAGAGCGCTCCTACGAGCAGTACTTC

j_call: TRBJ2-5
v_call: TRBV7-2
d_call: TRBD2
cdr3_aa: CASSSRLAGGPETQYF
cdr3_nt: TGTGCCAGCAGCTCCCGACTAGCGGGAGGGCCGGAGACCCAGTACTTC

j_call: TRBJ2-1
v_call: TRBV7-9
d_call: TRBD1
cdr3_aa: CASSPRDRGPEDKQFF
cdr3_nt: TGTGCCAGCAGCCCCAGGGACAGGGGGCCAGAGGATAAGCAGTTCTTC

j_call: TRBJ2-7
v_call: TRBV18
d_call: .
cdr3_aa: CASSQEIGGTSYEQYF
cdr3_nt: TGTGCCAGCTCACAGGAAATAGGAGGGACCTCCTACGAGCAGTACTTC

j_call: TRBJ2-7
v_call: TRBV19
d_call: .
cdr3_aa: CASSIRSRRVLREQYF
cdr3_nt: TGTGCCAGTAGTATAAGGTCCAGGCGCGTCCTACGGGAGCAGTACTTC

j_call: TRBJ1-2
v_call: TRBV27
d_call: TRBD1
cdr3_aa: CASRYRTGGPDLASYGYTF
cdr3_nt: TGTGCCAGCAGATATAGGACAGGGGGGCCGGACCTAGCCTCCTATGGCTACACCTTC

j_call: TRBJ1-5
v_call: TRBV28
d_call: .
cdr3_aa: CASSPFGGANQPQHF
cdr3_nt: TGTGCCAGCAGTCCCTTTGGGGGGGCCAATCAGCCCCAGCATTTT

j_call: TRBJ2-7
v_call: TRBV5-1
d_call: .
cdr3_aa: CASSLEAGNHEQYF
cdr3_nt: TGCGCCAGCAGCTTGGAGGCAGGGAACCACGAGCAGTACTTC

j_call: TRBJ1-1
v_call: TRBV29-1
d_call: .
cdr3_aa: CSVIPAEGTEAFF
cdr3_nt: TGCAGCGTTATTCCTGCAGAGGGCACTGAAGCTTTCTTT

j_call: TRBJ1-1
v_call: TRBV7-2
d_call: .
cdr3_aa: CASSSRDTEAFF
cdr3_nt: TGTGCCAGCAGCTCCAGGGACACTGAAGCTTTCTTT

j_call: TRBJ1-3
v_call: TRBV5-4
d_call: .
cdr3_aa: CASSSQADGNTIYF
cdr3_nt: TGTGCCAGCAGCTCACAGGCGGATGGAAACACCATATATTTT

j_call: TRBJ2-1
v_call: TRBV19
d_call: .
cdr3_aa: CASSDGGSSYNEQFF
cdr3_nt: TGTGCCAGTAGTGATGGGGGGAGCTCCTACAATGAGCAGTTCTTC

j_call: TRBJ2-3
v_call: TRBV7-3
d_call: TRBD2
cdr3_aa: CASSPRFGGEGDTQYF
cdr3_nt: TGTGCCAGCAGCCCCCGGTTCGGAGGGGAGGGTGATACGCAGTATTTT

j_call: TRBJ1-6
v_call: TRBV6-5
d_call: .
cdr3_aa: CASSYPQGNNSPLHF
cdr3_nt: TGTGCCAGCAGTTACCCTCAGGGAAATAATTCACCCCTCCACTTT

j_call: TRBJ2-1
v_call: TRBV19
d_call: TRBD2
cdr3_aa: CASSGTSGSSYNEQFF
cdr3_nt: TGTGCCAGTAGTGGGACTAGCGGGAGCTCCTACAATGAGCAGTTCTTC

j_call: TRBJ1-1
v_call: TRBV4-2
d_call: TRBD1
cdr3_aa: CASSQGQGAGTEAFF
cdr3_nt: TGTGCCAGCAGCCAGGGACAGGGGGCAGGCACTGAAGCTTTCTTT